This T cell receptor beta chain was sequenced for a study of response to subunit inactivated influenza vaccine. This clonotype was seen repeatedly, ten times or more. Antigen specificity is unknown. Trimming pared 2 bases from V and 5 bases from J, leaving 11 bases between. Germline lookup yields CDR1 SGHTA and CDR2 FQGNSA. The CDR3 totals 14 residues. TCRdb ran MiXCR on the RT-PCR reads and lists one entry per CDR3 protein. This sample yields around 480,000 distinct CDR3 sequences, of which approximately 15% are seen a single time; 3% belongs to the top ten. General study findings and limits: Few new T cells, the authors suggested, are recruited by each seasonal influenza vaccination.

The chain carries TRBV7-2 and TRBJ2-3; D is uncertain. The sequence derives from a man aged 45 to 70 who received an inactivated influenza vaccine. Sample: CD4+ T cells sorted from PBMCs, taken less than 30 months after vaccination. The DNA of the CDR3 is TGTGCCAGCAGCTTAACCCCTAGGAAAGATACGCAGTATTTT. Translating it yields CASSLTPRKDTQYF.